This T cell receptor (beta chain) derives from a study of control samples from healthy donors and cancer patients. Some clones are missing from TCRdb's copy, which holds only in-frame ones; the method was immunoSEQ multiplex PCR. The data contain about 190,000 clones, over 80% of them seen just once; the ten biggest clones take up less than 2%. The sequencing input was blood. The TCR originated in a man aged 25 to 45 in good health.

CDR3 loop: CASSLDESETQYF. The CDR3 DNA is TGTGCCAGCAGCTTAGATGAGTCGGAGACCCAGTACTTC. The genes are TRBV11-3 and TRBJ2-5; the D is unclear. CDR1 is SGHNT, CDR2 YENEEA, per germline. Trimming stripped 0 bases from V and 5 bases from J, with 7 bases between. The CDR3 covers 13 residues.